This T cell receptor beta chain comes out of a study of cytomegalovirus exposure and HLA in healthy donors. Study results and limitations: Productive status was seen about 90% or about 30% of the time for most TCR beta V segments in an earlier analysis. Generally TCR sequences proved uncommon, though certain public TCRs appeared in numerous donors. The study listed around 150 cytomegalovirus-associated TCR beta chains.

13 Jbeta primers and 60 Vbeta primers were used for the PCR. Using immunoSEQ multiplex PCR, the repertoire was profiled, and TCRdb retains in-frame clones only, with some absent. This sample's clone table lists 100,000 to 150,000 clones. In regard to this clone: As yet, its antigen is unknown.

The CDR3 is 13 amino acids. The ends were cut back, 3 bases at V and 1 base at J, with 9 bases in the middle. From germline, CDR1 is SQVTM and CDR2 ANQGSEA. This clonotype originated in a woman aged 40 to 55 in good health and CMV-seropositive. Sequencing was performed on PBMCs. This rearrangement joins TRBV29-1 to TRBJ1-1, with a weak D call TRBD1 (5 bases). This CDR3 is CSVDSGWNTEAFF. As DNA, the CDR3 is TGCAGCGTTGACTCAGGGTGGAACACTGAAGCTTTCTTT.